The 21 T cell receptor beta chains reported below all come from one sample, sequenced in a study of T cell repertoires in cytomegalovirus infection. These receptors are not linked to any known antigen. TCRdb redid the calling of the reads with MiXCR, one entry per CDR3 protein. The table has around 49,000 distinct CDR3 sequences, around 18% seen once. The source material was CD8+ T cells from cultured PBMCs, sampled from culture after CMV antigen stimulation. The receptors were sampled from a human donor in good health (CMV status not recorded). Some clones in this sample may be carry-over from other donors' samples.

V usage is TRBV7-9 and J usage is TRBJ2-1; D assignment may be TRBD1 or TRBD2 (5 bases each). This CDR3 is built from 15 residues. The V end was cut by 5 bases, the J end by 6 bases, with 17 bases between. The germline gives CDR1 SEHNR, CDR2 FQNEAQ (reference sequence). CDR3 in DNA: TGTGCCAGCAGCCCCGCCGGGGTAGGGGCCAATGAGCAGTTCTTC. It translates to CASSPAGVGANEQFF.

This clonotype was seen a handful of times. The chain couples TRBV28 to TRBJ2-1, with TRBD2 matching over 8 bases. The CDR3 length is 16 residues. Germline V gives CDR1 MDHEN, CDR2 SYDVKM. V shed 6 bases, J shed 10 bases, and the junction held 17 bases outside the gene matches. CDR3 protein: CASRPESGGRRNEQFF. DNA of the CDR3: TGTGCCAGCAGGCCCGAAAGCGGGGGACGTCGGAACGAGCAGTTCTTC.

The chain uses TRBV7-8 and TRBJ1-2, with 7 bases fitting TRBD1. V shed 0 bases and J 4 bases; nucleotides not matched to a gene: 5. This CDR3 region has 15 residues. CDR1 and CDR2 from the germline V gene are SGHVS and FQNEAQ. The CDR3 nucleotides read TGTGCCAGCAGCTTAGCGATCCGGGACAGCTATGGCTACACCTTC. Amino acids: CASSLAIRDSYGYTF.

The V and J genes are TRBV5-1 and TRBJ2-3, with D possibly matching TRBD1 (6 bases). Germline lookup yields CDR1 SGHRS and CDR2 YFSETQ. V was cut by 2 bases and J by 0 bases, with 10 bases left in between. This CDR3 is built from 15 residues. This chain's CDR3 is CASSFRDISTDTQYF. CDR3 nucleotides: TGCGCCAGCAGCTTCCGGGACATTAGCACAGATACGCAGTATTTT.

The rearrangement joins TRBV7-8 to TRBJ1-5; D may be TRBD1 (6 bases). Trimming took off 4 bases at V and 0 bases at J, with 16 bases between the two ends. Per the germline V gene, CDR1 is SGHVS and CDR2 is FQNEAQ. The CDR3 runs to 17 residues. CDR3 sequence: CASSSRQEIFSNQPQHF. The CDR3 DNA reads TGTGCCAGCAGCTCTCGACAGGAGATATTTAGCAATCAGCCCCAGCATTTT.

V and J are TRBV6-6 and TRBJ1-1; D gene ambiguous. V was trimmed by 0 bases and J by 5 bases, leaving 4 bases between them. This CDR3 region has 12 residues. Looked up from germline, CDR1 is MNHNY and CDR2 is SVGAGI (reference sequence). The CDR3 DNA follows: TGTGCCAGCAGTTACTCCGCGACTGAAGCTTTCTTT. The encoded protein is CASSYSATEAFF.

This clonotype has just a few counts. This sequence joins TRBV7-6 and TRBJ2-7; the match to TRBD2 covers 11 bases. J gave up 5 bases and V 4 bases, and 10 bases lay outside the gene matches. CDR3 size: 16 residues. Germline CDR1 SGHVS, CDR2 FNYEAQ. In nucleotides, the CDR3 is TGTGCCAGCAGCTCCTACCAACTAGCGGGAGTCAACGAGCAGTACTTC. Protein: CASSSYQLAGVNEQYF.

The rearrangement uses TRBV20-1 and TRBJ2-7; TRBD1 matches at 7 bases. The CDR3 loop spans 15 amino acids. V was clipped by 2 bases and J by 7 bases; unmatched bases: 14. The germline gives CDR1 DFQATT, CDR2 SNEGSKA (reference sequence). CDR3 coding DNA: TGCAGTGCTAGATCAAGGGACAGCCGCGTCCTTGAGCAGTACTTC. It translates to CSARSRDSRVLEQYF.

This clonotype was seen only a few times. This sequence joins TRBV5-4 and TRBJ1-2; perhaps TRBD1 as D (6 bases). Trimming stripped 0 bases from V and 3 bases from J, with 12 bases between. CDR1 and CDR2 from the germline V gene are SGHNT and YYREEE (reference sequence). The CDR3 contains 15 residues. CDR3 DNA: TGTGCCAGCAGCTTGGACGGGGGGCTGTACTATGGCTACACCTTC. Protein sequence: CASSLDGGLYYGYTF.

The chain is built from TRBV7-3 and TRBJ2-1, with TRBD2 matching 9 bases. The length of the CDR3 is 16 residues. CDR1 SGHTA and CDR2 FQGTGA come from the germline V gene. V shed 1 base and J 8 bases; nucleotides not matched to a gene: 9. CDR3 DNA: TGTGCCAGCAGCTTAAGTGGCGGGAGGGCCTTGGATGAGCAGTTCTTC. Residues: CASSLSGGRALDEQFF.

The chain combines TRBV6-4 with TRBJ2-3; 9 nucleotides agree with TRBD2. This CDR3 region has 14 residues. Germline assignment: CDR1 MRHNA and CDR2 SNTAGT. Trimming took 5 bases from V and 2 from J; bases not matched to a gene: 2. DNA for the CDR3: TGTGCCAGCAGTCGCGGGGGGGCCACAGATACGCAGTATTTT. It yields the protein CASSRGGATDTQYF.

This clonotype was found a few times. The chain has TRBV27 and TRBJ2-5; D might be TRBD1 or TRBD2, each matching 6 bases. This CDR3 has 16 amino acids. The V gene lost 1 base and the J gene lost 0 bases, with 12 bases spanning the gap. Looked up from germline, CDR1 is MNHEY and CDR2 is SMNVEV (reference sequence). The CDR3 DNA reads TGTGCCAGCAGTTTATTACCGGGGGCCTACCAAGAGACCCAGTACTTC. Protein sequence: CASSLLPGAYQETQYF.

The chain couples TRBV7-6 to TRBJ2-3; D is undetermined. The V end was cut by 4 bases, the J end by 6 bases, with 14 bases between. Germline CDR1 is SGHVS and CDR2 is FNYEAQ. The CDR3 runs to 14 residues. The CDR3 here is CASSSSGPPDTQYF. The CDR3, as DNA: TGTGCCAGCAGCTCCTCGGGCCCCCCGGATACGCAGTATTTT. Using reference TRBV7-6 and TRBJ2-3 for the parts outside the CDR3, the full variable domain is GAGVSQSPRYKVTKRGQDVALRCDPISGHVSLYWYRQALGQGPEFLTYFNYEAQQDKSGLPNDRFSAERPEGSISTLTIQRTEQRDSAMYRCASSSSGPPDTQYFGPGTRLTVL.

This clonotype has more than one count but fewer than ten. J is TRBJ1-1 and V is TRBV5-4; 9 bases are shared with TRBD1. Per germline, CDR1 SGHNT and CDR2 YYREEE (reference sequence). Unmatched junction bases numbered 7, after V lost 2 bases and J lost 11 bases. This CDR3 comprises 13 residues. The CDR3 here is CASSLQGARGAFF. In nucleotides, the CDR3 is TGTGCCAGCAGCTTACAGGGGGCTCGAGGGGCTTTCTTT.

This clonotype was recorded at least ten times. This chain links TRBV5-6 with TRBJ2-5; no definite D call. The CDR3 is 14 amino acids. Germline CDR1 is SGHDT and CDR2 is YYEEEE. V was shortened by 0 bases and J by 4 bases, with 10 bases between the two germline ends. The CDR3 loop is CASSLGGFGETQYF. The DNA of the CDR3 is TGTGCCAGCAGCTTGGGAGGTTTTGGAGAGACCCAGTACTTC.

This chain joins TRBV4-3 and TRBJ2-1, with TRBD2 matching over 12 bases. Germline CDR1 is LGHNA and CDR2 is YSLEER. This CDR3 has 16 residues. V was clipped by 4 bases and J by 8 bases; unmatched bases: 9. As DNA, the CDR3 is TGCGCCAGCAGCCCCCAAACTAGCGGGGGGATCTATGAGCAGTTCTTC. Its protein product is CASSPQTSGGIYEQFF.

This clonotype was detected a few times. CDR3 protein: CASSLRGGSSDTQYF. The DNA of the CDR3 is TGTGCCAGCAGTCTCCGGGGGGGATCTTCGGATACGCAGTATTTT. The chain is built from TRBV12-3 or TRBV12-4 and TRBJ2-3, with 8 bases aligning to TRBD2. This CDR3 is built from 15 residues. The ends lost 5 bases at V and 6 bases at J; junction bases unmatched: 10.

The chain employs TRBV4-1 and TRBJ1-3; D uncertain. Trimming removed 3 bases at V and 0 bases at J, with 18 bases between. Germline lookup yields CDR1 MGHRA and CDR2 YSYEKL. The CDR3 consists of 18 residues. CDR3 protein: CASSQVSGLGISGNTIYF. The CDR3 nucleotides read TGCGCCAGCAGCCAGGTTTCAGGATTAGGAATCTCTGGAAACACCATATATTTT.

This clonotype is labeled as medium-sized. The chain joins TRBV12-3 or TRBV12-4 to TRBJ2-2; D may be TRBD1 (6 bases). The CDR3 is made up of 15 amino acids. Trimming took 3 bases from V and 5 from J, leaving 13 bases between them. CDR3 residues: CASSLAGGRTGELFF. The CDR3 nucleotides read TGTGCCAGCAGTTTGGCTGGGGGCAGGACCGGGGAGCTGTTTTTT.

The chain recombines TRBV19 with TRBJ1-2, with a weak D call TRBD1 (5 bases). This CDR3 contains 11 residues. Trimming removed 7 bases at V and 6 bases at J, with 9 bases between. The germline gives CDR1 LNHDA, CDR2 SQIVND (reference sequence). CDR3 nucleotide sequence: TGTGCCAGTAACCCAGGGCATGGCTACACCTTC. Translated: CASNPGHGYTF.

This clonotype was counted a few times. The chain uses TRBV25-1 and TRBJ2-5; a weak D match, TRBD1 (5 bases). The CDR3 sequence is 14 residues long. With 7 bases removed from V and 7 bases from J, the gap between germline ends came to 19 bases. CDR1 MGHDK and CDR2 SYGVNS come from the germline V gene. The chain's CDR3 is CASNSPDSSVTQYF. DNA for the CDR3: TGTGCCAGCAATTCCCCCGACAGCTCGGTGACCCAGTACTTC. The entire variable domain, with the rest obtained from reference TRBV25-1 and TRBJ2-5, is as follows: EADIYQTPRYLVIGTGKKITLECSQTMGHDKMYWYQQDPGMELHLIHYSYGVNSTEKGDLSSESTVSRIRTEHFPLTLESARPSHTSQYLCASNSPDSSVTQYFGPGTRLLVL.